A single sample is the source of the 25 T cell receptor beta chains below, sequenced in a study of blood T cell repertoires in COVID-19. This table comes from immunoSEQ multiplex PCR, and its TCRdb copy is limited to in-frame clones, with some not included. The sample records about 350,000 clones, more than 85% being singletons. The sequencing sample was made of PBMCs or T cells enriched from blood (not recorded which). All receptors derive from a young woman who had recovered from COVID-19.

The rearrangement links TRBV29-1 to TRBJ2-7, with D possibly being TRBD2 (6 bases). In germline, CDR1 is SQVTM, CDR2 ANQGSEA. V lost 7 bases and J lost 0, with 16 bases in between. There are 14 residues in the CDR3. The CDR3 DNA is TGCAGCGCCACCCCGGGACTCAACTCCTACGAGCAGTACTTC. Protein: CSATPGLNSYEQYF.

The gene calls are TRBV12-3 or TRBV12-4 and TRBJ1-2, with D possibly TRBD1 on 5 matching bases. V lost 7 bases to trimming and J lost 7 bases, with 16 bases between them. There are 13 residues in the CDR3. The CDR3 DNA reads TGTGCCAGCACCCTAGGCAGGGCTGGTGGCTACACCTTC. Its protein is CASTLGRAGGYTF.

The rearrangement links TRBV27 to TRBJ1-5, with 7 bases that match TRBD1. This CDR3 has 16 residues. After removal of 2 bases from V and 0 bases from J, the junction contained 4 bases not matched to a gene. The germline gives CDR1 MNHEY, CDR2 SMNVEV (reference sequence). CDR3 nucleotide sequence: TGTGCCAGCAGTTTAAAGGGGGCGTTTAGCAATCAGCCCCAGCATTTT. It is translated as CASSLKGAFSNQPQHF.

This chain connects TRBV11-2 to TRBJ1-2, with 10 positions matching TRBD1. CDR3 length: 13 amino acids. J was trimmed by 8 bases and V by 5 bases; bases with no gene match: 5. In germline, CDR1 is SGHAT, CDR2 FQNNGV. The DNA for the CDR3 is TGTGCCAGCAGCCCCGACAGGGGGCCCGGCTACACCTTC. Translated, it gives CASSPDRGPGYTF.

V usage is TRBV5-1 and J usage is TRBJ2-3, with 10 bases lining up with TRBD2. This CDR3 spans 15 amino acids. Germline lookup yields CDR1 SGHRS and CDR2 YFSETQ. Trimming at V came to 4 bases and at J to 2 bases, leaving 4 bases not matched to a gene. The CDR3 DNA reads as TGCGCCAGCAGCACAACTAGCGGGGCCACAGATACGCAGTATTTT. This encodes CASSTTSGATDTQYF.

For the CDR3, the DNA is TGCGCCAGCAGCACCTGGGACAGGGGACCCTCCTACGAGCAGTACTTC. Translating it yields CASSTWDRGPSYEQYF. The genes are TRBV5-1 and TRBJ2-7; 10 bases map to TRBD1. V trimming: 4 bases; J trimming: 0 bases; junction bases outside the gene matches: 7. Per the germline V gene, CDR1 is SGHRS and CDR2 is YFSETQ. This CDR3 comprises 16 residues.

The J gene is TRBJ2-7, the V gene TRBV28; 10 nucleotides agree with TRBD2. The V segment lost 7 bases and the J segment 1 base; nucleotides outside the gene matches: 7. Germline-derived CDR1 and CDR2 are MDHEN and SYDVKM. The CDR3 length is 15 residues. The CDR3 reads CASIPGLAPSYEQYF. For the CDR3, the DNA is TGTGCCAGCATTCCGGGACTAGCGCCTTCCTACGAGCAGTACTTC.

This rearrangement joins TRBV27 to TRBJ2-1, with TRBD2 identical over 13 bases. The V gene end was trimmed by 4 bases and the J gene end by 8 bases; junction bases not matched to a gene: 11. Germline CDR1 reads MNHEY; CDR2 reads SMNVEV (reference sequence). The CDR3 is 17 residues long. The CDR3 loop reads CASSSYTSGRALYEQFF. The CDR3 bases are TGTGCCAGCAGTTCCTACACTAGCGGGAGGGCCTTGTATGAGCAGTTCTTC.

This chain joins TRBV11-3 and TRBJ1-1, with D tentatively TRBD1 (5 bases). The V end lost 5 bases, the J end lost 2 bases, and 15 bases lay between the germline ends. This CDR3 is 15 amino acids long. From germline, CDR1 is SGHNT and CDR2 YENEEA. The CDR3 sequence: CASSPAAGGNTEAFF. CDR3 nucleotide sequence: TGTGCCAGCAGCCCTGCTGCGGGGGGTAACACTGAAGCTTTCTTT.

Only one count was recorded for this clone. The V call is TRBV19, the J call TRBJ1-1; 7 bases line up with TRBD1. The CDR3 length is 12 residues. Losses at the gene ends were 9 bases for V and 9 bases for J; bases not matched to a gene: 10. In germline, CDR1 is LNHDA, CDR2 SQIVND (reference sequence). DNA of the CDR3: TGTGCCAGCCAGGACAGGTCGGGGAAAGCTTTCTTT. Protein: CASQDRSGKAFF.

CDR3 nucleotides: TGCGCCAGCAGCTTGGCTCTGCGTGAGCAGTTCTTC. Translation gives CASSLALREQFF. This chain connects TRBV5-1 to TRBJ2-1; D unclear. Germline assignment: CDR1 SGHRS and CDR2 YFSETQ. The CDR3 totals 12 residues. The ends were cut back, 0 bases at V and 9 bases at J, with 7 bases in the middle. Looking up the rest from reference TRBV5-1 and TRBJ2-1 gives the full variable domain: KAGVTQTPRYLIKTRGQQVTLSCSPISGHRSVSWYQQTPGQGLQFLFEYFSETQRNKGNFPGRFSGRQFSNSRSEMNVSTLELGDSALYLCASSLALREQFFGPGTRLTVL.

A note on this clone: At one end the junction does not follow the germline gene, possibly because of a read error. V usage is TRBV9 and J usage is TRBJ1-1; no definite D call. CDR1 SGDLS and CDR2 YYNGEE come from the germline V gene. This CDR3 has 9 amino acids. The CDR3 DNA reads as TGTGCCAGCAGCGTAAGAGGAGATTTT. It codes for CASSVRGDF.

The gene calls are TRBV18 and TRBJ2-3; 7 bases map to TRBD2. Germline-derived CDR1 and CDR2 are KGHSH and LQKENI. Trimming at V came to 3 bases and at J to 5 bases, leaving 14 bases not matched to a gene. This CDR3 contains 17 residues. In DNA form, the CDR3 reads TGTGCCAGCTCACCCCCGGGAGGTAGCGCGGGACTAGATACGCAGTATTTT. This codes for CASSPPGGSAGLDTQYF.

This rearrangement joins TRBV7-2 to TRBJ2-2; 14 bases map to TRBD2. Germline V gene sequence: CDR1 SGHTA, CDR2 FQGNSA. V trimming: 0 bases; J trimming: 6 bases; junction bases outside the gene matches: 3. This CDR3 spans 17 amino acids. The CDR3 region is CASSLARTSGRSGELFF. The CDR3 bases are TGTGCCAGCAGCTTAGCGCGGACTAGCGGGAGGTCCGGGGAGCTGTTTTTT.

The J gene is TRBJ1-4, the V gene TRBV5-1; 9 bases are a match to TRBD1. The junction had 10 bases not matched to a gene; V was cut back by 3 bases and J by 13 bases. This CDR3 is built from 14 residues. Germline loops: CDR1 SGHRS, CDR2 YFSETQ. CDR3 DNA sequence: TGCGCCAGCAGCTACCTGTGGGGACAGGGATTACTGTTTTTT. Its translation is CASSYLWGQGLLFF.

DNA for the CDR3: TGTGCCAGCAGACAGGGTACCGGGGAGCTGTTTTTT. Amino acid sequence: CASRQGTGELFF. The chain uses TRBV9 and TRBJ2-2; D perhaps matches TRBD1 (6 bases). CDR1 is SGDLS, CDR2 YYNGEE, per germline. V lost 5 bases, J lost 5 bases, and 7 bases lay in between. The length of the CDR3 is 12 residues.

V is TRBV28 and J is TRBJ2-1, with a tentative D call TRBD2 (6 bases). The V gene's germline CDR1 is MDHEN and CDR2 SYDVKM. V was shortened by 5 bases and J by 14 bases, with 16 bases between the two germline ends. The CDR3 is made up of 12 amino acids. The CDR3 here is CASSIGGKSEFF. DNA for the CDR3: TGTGCCAGCAGTATCGGAGGGAAGTCGGAGTTCTTC.

The V gene is TRBV2, the J gene TRBJ2-1; D might be TRBD2 (5 bases). The ends were cut back, 6 bases at V and 13 bases at J, with 16 bases in the middle. CDR3 length equals 12 residues. CDR1 and CDR2 (germline): SNHLY, FYNNEI. The CDR3: CASSPNLAPQFF. Here the CDR3 DNA reads TGTGCCAGCAGCCCGAACTTAGCGCCCCAGTTCTTC. Filled out from reference TRBV2 and TRBJ2-1, the complete variable domain reads EPEVTQTPSHQVTQMGQEVILRCVPISNHLYFYWYRQILGQKVEFLVSFYNNEISEKSEIFDDQFSVERPDGSNFTLKIRSTKLEDSAMYFCASSPNLAPQFFGPGTRLTVL.

This clone was detected once. The chain links TRBV24-1 to TRBJ2-2; D call uncertain. Trimming left V 0 bases short and J 0 bases short, with 7 bases between. Germline loops: CDR1 KGHDR, CDR2 SFDVKD. The CDR3 extends over 16 amino acids. The CDR3 coding sequence is TGTGCCACCAGTGATTTGGTGACACCGAACACCGGGGAGCTGTTTTTT. Translating gives CATSDLVTPNTGELFF.

The rearrangement joins TRBV7-8 to TRBJ2-2; no clear D gene. CDR3 length: 14 residues. Trimming took 1 base from V and 6 from J, leaving 9 bases between them. CDR1 is SGHVS and CDR2 is FQNEAQ in the germline V gene. As DNA, the CDR3 is TGTGCCAGCAGCTTAGTTAGTTCGGCCGGGGAGCTGTTTTTT. Its protein product is CASSLVSSAGELFF. Filled out from reference TRBV7-8 and TRBJ2-2, the complete variable domain reads GAGVSQSPRYKVAKRGQDVALRCDPISGHVSLFWYQQALGQGPEFLTYFQNEAQLDKSGLPSDRFFAERPEGSVSTLKIQRTQQEDSAVYLCASSLVSSAGELFFGEGSRLTVL.

The chain combines TRBV18 with TRBJ1-4; D remains unclear. Germline CDR1 is KGHSH and CDR2 is LQKENI. Trimming took 1 base from V and 0 from J, leaving 6 bases between them. The length of the CDR3 is 15 residues. In nucleotides, the CDR3 is TGTGCCAGCTCACCACTTAAATCAACTAATGAAAAACTGTTTTTT. Translated, it gives CASSPLKSTNEKLFF.

This clone was observed a single time. J is TRBJ2-1 and V is TRBV7-9; D might be TRBD2 (6 bases). The CDR3 runs to 14 residues. CDR1 and CDR2 from the germline V gene are SEHNR and FQNEAQ (reference sequence). The V end was cut by 5 bases, the J end by 4 bases, with 12 bases between. The CDR3 is CASSRLDIYNEQFF. The CDR3 DNA reads as TGTGCCAGCAGCCGACTAGACATATACAATGAGCAGTTCTTC. Based on the CDR3 plus reference TRBV7-9 and TRBJ2-1, the full variable domain is DTGVSQNPRHKITKRGQNVTFRCDPISEHNRLYWYRQTLGQGPEFLTYFQNEAQLEKSRLLSDRFSAERPKGSFSTLEIQRTEQGDSAMYLCASSRLDIYNEQFFGPGTRLTVL.

The chain carries TRBV5-1 and TRBJ2-1, with 8 nucleotides matching TRBD2. Germline V gives CDR1 SGHRS, CDR2 YFSETQ. The CDR3 runs to 17 residues. V gave up 2 bases and J gave up 5 bases; unmatched junction bases: 12. Here the CDR3 DNA reads TGCGCCAGCAGCTTTAGGACGGGGGGGCCGTCTGACAATGAGCAGTTCTTC. This encodes CASSFRTGGPSDNEQFF.

The chain carries TRBV18 and TRBJ2-2; tentatively, D is TRBD1 (5 bases). The CDR3 extends over 15 amino acids. V was shortened by 4 bases and J by 6 bases, with 15 bases between the two germline ends. Germline CDR1 reads KGHSH; CDR2 reads LQKENI. CDR3 sequence reads: CASSRDSDASGELFF. The CDR3 DNA reads TGTGCCAGCTCACGAGACAGCGATGCTTCCGGGGAGCTGTTTTTT.

V gene TRBV13 combines with J gene TRBJ1-6; the match to TRBD1 covers 10 bases. The trim removed 3 bases at V and 10 bases at J, leaving 6 bases unmatched. The CDR3 spans 15 residues. Germline-derived CDR1 and CDR2 are PRHDT and FYEKMQ (reference sequence). CDR3 in amino acids: CASSFGQGVGSPLHF. CDR3 nucleotides: TGTGCCAGCAGCTTCGGACAGGGGGTTGGATCACCCCTCCACTTT.